This TCR beta chain was found in a study of spatial heterogeneity in lung cancer. In the study overall: The library had UMIs, and each TCR and UMI pair averaged more than ten raw reads.

Worth noting for this clonotype: Its antigen is undetermined. Because the library targeted alpha chains, this beta chain is an off-target read whose size means little.

V was shortened by 5 bases and J by 7 bases, with 12 bases between the two germline ends. Germline V gene data show CDR1 as SGHVS and CDR2 as FQNEAQ. This CDR3 is built from 14 residues. Time point described: sample taken at primary tumor resection. A total of over 70 untreated early-stage non-small cell lung cancer patients served as donors. The sequenced material consisted of unsorted whole RNA from tumor, nontumor lung or frozen PBMC. Whole-study results and caveats: Higher tumor mutation counts went along with higher counts of expanded intratumoral alpha and beta TCRs.

TCRdb recomputed calls from the 5' RACE reads with MiXCR, one row per CDR3 protein. Among approximately 150 distinct CDR3 sequences listed, over 25% were seen once. The rearrangement joins TRBV7-8 to TRBJ1-6, with D perhaps TRBD1 (5 bases). The receptor was derived from a female donor with early-stage non-small cell lung cancer. The material was lung tumor tissue, obtained at surgery. CDR3 nucleotide sequence: TGTGCCAGCAGCCCCCAGGGCGGGAATTCACCCCTCCACTTT. Protein: CASSPQGGNSPLHF. The whole variable domain, remainder taken from reference TRBV7-8 and TRBJ1-6, is GAGVSQSPRYKVAKRGQDVALRCDPISGHVSLFWYQQALGQGPEFLTYFQNEAQLDKSGLPSDRFFAERPEGSVSTLKIQRTQQEDSAVYLCASSPQGGNSPLHFGNGTRLTVT.